These 26 T cell receptor beta chains were all obtained from the same sample, sequenced in a study of T-cell memory formation after mild COVID-19. A single record per CDR3 protein comes from TCRdb applying MiXCR to the 5' RACE reads. The data show fewer than 90,000 distinct CDR3 sequences, about 13% seen once. Material for sequencing was PBMCs or a T cell subset sorted from them (not recorded which). The source is a man in his late teens or twenties who had mild COVID-19 (a few samples of this study predate the infection). Cell type and time point are not known.

Ten or more counts support this clonotype. This chain links TRBV20-1 with TRBJ1-1; unclear D gene. V was trimmed by 7 bases and J by 1 base, leaving 13 bases between them. CDR3 length equals 13 residues. CDR1 and CDR2 from the germline V gene are DFQATT and SNEGSKA (reference sequence). In DNA form, the CDR3 reads TGCAGTGTGAATGTGGGCGCGAACACTGAAGCTTTCTTT. Translation gives CSVNVGANTEAFF.

This clonotype has just one count. This chain links TRBV7-8 with TRBJ1-4; D is undetermined. This CDR3 is 15 amino acids long. Trimming pared 6 bases from V and 0 bases from J, leaving 11 bases between. Germline V gene sequence: CDR1 SGHVS, CDR2 FQNEAQ. The DNA for the CDR3 is TGTGCCAGCAGACAAACAGCCGCAACTAATGAAAAACTGTTTTTT. Amino acid sequence: CASRQTAATNEKLFF.

V usage is TRBV19 and J usage is TRBJ1-1, with 8 nucleotides matching TRBD1. This CDR3 is 15 amino acids long. V gave up 0 bases and J gave up 3 bases; unmatched junction bases: 3. Germline assignment: CDR1 LNHDA and CDR2 SQIVND (reference sequence). DNA for the CDR3: TGTGCCAGTAGTATAGACAGGGGGCTGGACACTGAAGCTTTCTTT. It specifies CASSIDRGLDTEAFF.

CDR3 sequence reads: CASSYTTSVGDTEAFF. The CDR3 nucleotides are TGTGCCAGCAGTTACACCACCTCAGTGGGGGACACTGAAGCTTTCTTT. The V gene is TRBV6-5, the J gene TRBJ1-1; tentative D call: TRBD1 (5 bases). The CDR3 extends over 16 amino acids. Per germline, CDR1 MNHEY and CDR2 SVGAGI. Trimming pared 2 bases from V and 3 bases from J, leaving 16 bases between.

The chain employs TRBV5-6 and TRBJ2-1; D is possibly TRBD1 or TRBD2 (6 bases each). V lost 0 bases and J 10 bases, leaving 8 bases between the germline ends. CDR3 length: 12 amino acids. Germline V gene sequence: CDR1 SGHDT, CDR2 YYEEEE. The CDR3 protein is CASSLGGAEQFF. Here the CDR3 DNA reads TGTGCCAGCAGCTTGGGGGGGGCAGAGCAGTTCTTC. Looking up the rest from reference TRBV5-6 and TRBJ2-1 gives the full variable domain: DAGVTQSPTHLIKTRGQQVTLRCSPKSGHDTVSWYQQALGQGPQFIFQYYEEEERQRGNFPDRFSGHQFPNYSSELNVNALLLGDSALYLCASSLGGAEQFFGPGTRLTVL.

This sequence joins TRBV10-3 and TRBJ1-1, with D possibly being TRBD1 (6 bases). Germline V CDR1 and CDR2: ENHRY, SYGVKD. The germline V and J ends were trimmed by 7 bases and 0 bases, with 15 bases remaining between them. This CDR3 contains 15 residues. The CDR3 here is CAITRTEEMNTEAFF. The CDR3 bases are TGTGCCATCACCCGGACAGAAGAGATGAACACTGAAGCTTTCTTT.

This clonotype was seen a handful of times. The gene calls are TRBV6-2 or TRBV6-3 and TRBJ2-1; TRBD1 or TRBD2 may be the D gene (6 bases each). The V gene lost 0 bases and the J gene lost 0 bases, with 9 bases spanning the gap. Germline CDR1 is MNHEY and CDR2 is SVGEGT. CDR3 length: 16 amino acids. The CDR3 loop reads CASSYSTGASYNEQFF. The CDR3 coding sequence is TGTGCCAGCAGTTACTCGACGGGGGCCTCCTACAATGAGCAGTTCTTC.

This chain links TRBV19 with TRBJ2-7; D gene ambiguous. V lost 8 bases to trimming and J lost 6 bases, with 11 bases between them. This CDR3 region has 11 residues. Germline assignment: CDR1 LNHDA and CDR2 SQIVND (reference sequence). The CDR3 reads CASGQVREQYF. The CDR3 DNA follows: TGTGCCAGTGGGCAGGTGCGCGAGCAGTACTTC.

The chain has TRBV29-1 and TRBJ2-7, with D possibly matching TRBD2 (5 bases). The CDR3 is 13 residues long. CDR1 is SQVTM and CDR2 is ANQGSEA in the germline V gene. The ends were cut back, 1 base at V and 1 base at J, with 8 bases in the middle. CDR3 region: CSVEGGQSYEQYF. Here the CDR3 DNA reads TGCAGCGTTGAAGGAGGGCAGTCCTACGAGCAGTACTTC.

The CDR3 DNA is TGTGCCAGCAGCTTTGGTAGCGGGGGACAAGAGACCCAGTACTTC. It yields the protein CASSFGSGGQETQYF. V and J are TRBV4-2 and TRBJ2-5; 9 nucleotides agree with TRBD2. V trimming: 5 bases; J trimming: 2 bases; junction bases outside the gene matches: 6. The CDR3 consists of 15 residues. Germline CDR1 is LGHNA and CDR2 is YNFKEQ.

The chain joins TRBV3-1 to TRBJ2-3; 13 bases map to TRBD2. The CDR3 covers 16 residues. From germline, CDR1 is LGHDT and CDR2 YNNKEL (reference sequence). The J segment lost 6 bases and the V segment lost 2 bases, leaving 5 bases of the junction unmatched. For the CDR3, the DNA is TGTGCCAGCAGCCAACCGGGACTAGCGGGGCGCGATACGCAGTATTTT. Encoded protein: CASSQPGLAGRDTQYF.

V usage is TRBV12-3 or TRBV12-4 and J usage is TRBJ1-5; TRBD1 is a possible D gene (6 bases). With 10 bases removed from V and 3 bases from J, the gap between germline ends came to 13 bases. CDR3 length: 13 amino acids. CDR3 region: CATGAGDNQPQHF. The CDR3 DNA is TGTGCCACCGGCGCAGGGGACAATCAGCCCCAGCATTTT.

The rearrangement links TRBV27 to TRBJ2-1, with 14 bases aligning to TRBD2. The V gene end was trimmed by 4 bases and the J gene end by 1 base; junction bases not matched to a gene: 6. The CDR3 has 18 residues. Germline loops: CDR1 MNHEY, CDR2 SMNVEV (reference sequence). The CDR3 region is CASSSTTSGGASYNEQFF. The CDR3 coding sequence is TGTGCCAGCAGTTCTACGACTAGCGGGGGGGCTTCCTACAATGAGCAGTTCTTC.

Ten or more counts support this clonotype. The DNA of the CDR3 is TGTGCCAGCAGCTTAGGGTACCAAGAGACCCAGTACTTC. It translates to CASSLGYQETQYF. The genes are TRBV7-2 and TRBJ2-5, with D unclear. Germline CDR1 reads SGHTA; CDR2 reads FQGNSA. CDR3 size: 13 residues. V lost 1 base and J 0 bases, leaving 3 bases between the germline ends.

The rearrangement links TRBV27 to TRBJ1-1, with 9 positions matching TRBD1. Germline assignment: CDR1 MNHEY and CDR2 SMNVEV (reference sequence). This CDR3 spans 15 amino acids. V dropped 6 bases and J dropped 5; count of bases not matched to a gene: 10. CDR3 sequence reads: CASSLDRGYWTEAFF. The CDR3 DNA sequence: TGTGCCAGCAGCCTAGACAGGGGGTATTGGACTGAAGCTTTCTTT.

The chain couples TRBV6-2 or TRBV6-3 to TRBJ2-1; 7 bases match TRBD1. V dropped 4 bases and J dropped 5; count of bases not matched to a gene: 8. Germline V gene lookup returns CDR1 MNHEY and CDR2 SVGEGT. The CDR3 length is 15 residues. The CDR3 DNA is TGTGCCAGCAGTTTCCGACAGGGTATAGACAATGAGCAGTTCTTC. Amino acid sequence: CASSFRQGIDNEQFF.

This clonotype came up a few times. This chain uses TRBV14 with TRBJ1-4; D gene uncertain. Trimming left V 1 base short and J 7 bases short, with 22 bases between. Germline values: CDR1 SGHDN, CDR2 FVKESK. The CDR3 consists of 18 residues. The CDR3 DNA sequence: TGTGCCAGCAGCCAAGCAACGCCGACCCAAGGGTGGGGTGAAAAACTGTTTTTT. Translating it yields CASSQATPTQGWGEKLFF.

This clonotype was observed a few times. J is TRBJ2-1 and V is TRBV29-1, with TRBD2 as a possible D gene (6 bases). Per germline, CDR1 SQVTM and CDR2 ANQGSEA. The CDR3 is 19 residues long. The V end lost 3 bases, the J end lost 7 bases, and 31 bases lay between the germline ends. Here the CDR3 reads CSVDNPGPPGPRGRNEQFF. CDR3 DNA: TGCAGCGTTGATAATCCGGGACCTCCGGGACCTCGGGGGAGGAATGAGCAGTTCTTC.

This clonotype was recorded a few times. The chain combines TRBV5-6 with TRBJ2-6; D gene ambiguous. Trimming took 0 bases from V and 2 from J, leaving 9 bases between them. Germline loops: CDR1 SGHDT, CDR2 YYEEEE. CDR3 length: 16 amino acids. CDR3 nucleotide sequence: TGTGCCAGCAGCTTGGATGTGGTTACTGGGGCCAACGTCCTGACTTTC. Translating gives CASSLDVVTGANVLTF.

The sample holds a few counts of this clonotype. The rearrangement joins TRBV11-3 to TRBJ2-7; D remains ambiguous. Germline loops: CDR1 SGHNT, CDR2 YENEEA. Deletions cut 0 bases from V and 3 bases from J, with 12 bases between. The CDR3 is 15 amino acids. The CDR3, as DNA: TGTGCCAGCAGCTTAGATGTTGCCCCGTACTACGAGCAGTACTTC. Its translation: CASSLDVAPYYEQYF.

This clonotype showed up just a few times. The V and J genes are TRBV30 and TRBJ2-3; the match to TRBD2 covers 8 bases. Germline V lookup: CDR1 GTSNPN, CDR2 SVGIG (reference sequence). The CDR3 sequence is 14 residues long. Losses at the gene ends were 0 bases for V and 1 base for J; bases not matched to a gene: 0. CDR3 coding DNA: TGTGCCTGGAGTGTTAGCGGGGGCACAGATACGCAGTATTTT. Translation: CAWSVSGGTDTQYF.

This chain uses TRBV28 with TRBJ1-3; TRBD1 matches at 7 bases. Trimming cost V 5 bases and J 8 bases; bases outside gene matches: 9. The CDR3 is 14 residues long. The germline gives CDR1 MDHEN, CDR2 SYDVKM. The CDR3 here is CASSLTGEGDTIYF. The CDR3, as DNA: TGTGCCAGCAGTCTCACAGGGGAGGGAGACACCATATATTTT. The full variable domain, its missing parts supplied by reference TRBV28 and TRBJ1-3, is DVKVTQSSRYLVKRTGEKVFLECVQDMDHENMFWYRQDPGLGLRLIYFSYDVKMKEKGDIPEGYSVSREKKERFSLILESASTNQTSMYLCASSLTGEGDTIYFGEGSWLTVV.

In DNA form, the CDR3 reads TGCAGTGCCAGCAGCCTAGCGACAAGCACAGATACGCAGTATTTT. As protein: CSASSLATSTDTQYF. The genes are TRBV20-1 and TRBJ2-3, with TRBD2 as a possible D gene (6 bases). V lost 6 bases and J 0 bases, leaving 16 bases between the germline ends. The CDR3 is 15 amino acids. Germline V CDR1 and CDR2: DFQATT, SNEGSKA (reference sequence).

This clonotype occurred a few times. J is TRBJ2-2 and V is TRBV27; D not resolved. Trimming pared 0 bases from V and 3 bases from J, leaving 5 bases between. This CDR3 is 14 amino acids long. Germline V gene data show CDR1 as MNHEY and CDR2 as SMNVEV (reference sequence). The CDR3 bases are TGTGCCAGCAGTTTATCGTGGTACACCGGGGAGCTGTTTTTT. The encoded protein is CASSLSWYTGELFF.

This clonotype has just a few counts. V is TRBV6-5 and J is TRBJ1-2; 8 positions match TRBD1. Germline values: CDR1 MNHEY, CDR2 SVGAGI. This CDR3 region has 15 residues. Trimming at V came to 6 bases and at J to 4 bases, leaving 10 bases not matched to a gene. CDR3 nucleotides: TGTGCCAGCAGCCTAGATTTGACAGGGGCCTATGGCTACACCTTC. Translated: CASSLDLTGAYGYTF.

This clonotype has a count of ten or more. This rearrangement joins TRBV4-1 to TRBJ1-5, with TRBD1 as a possible D gene (6 bases). The V and J ends lost 1 base and 6 bases respectively, with 13 bases between them. The CDR3 runs to 15 residues. The V gene's germline CDR1 is MGHRA and CDR2 YSYEKL. CDR3 nucleotides: TGCGCCAGCAGCCAAGGACCAGGGGAGGCTCAGCCCCAGCATTTT. It yields the protein CASSQGPGEAQPQHF.